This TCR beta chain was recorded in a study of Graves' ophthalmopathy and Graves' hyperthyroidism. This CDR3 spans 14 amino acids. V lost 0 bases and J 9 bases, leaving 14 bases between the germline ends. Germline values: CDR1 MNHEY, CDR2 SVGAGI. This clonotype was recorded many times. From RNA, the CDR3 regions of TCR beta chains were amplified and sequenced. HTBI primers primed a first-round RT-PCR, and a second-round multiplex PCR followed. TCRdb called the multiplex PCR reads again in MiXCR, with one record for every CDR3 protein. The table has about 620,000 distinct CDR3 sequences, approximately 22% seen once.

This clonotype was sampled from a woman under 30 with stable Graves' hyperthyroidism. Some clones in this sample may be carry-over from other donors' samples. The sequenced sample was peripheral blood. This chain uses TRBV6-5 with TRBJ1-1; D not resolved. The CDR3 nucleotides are TGTGCCAGCAGTTACTCGATAGGTGGGTCAAAAGCTTTCTTT. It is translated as CASSYSIGGSKAFF.